This passage covers 8 T cell receptor beta chains from one sample sequenced in a study of shared clonotypes between healthy human individuals. Sequenced by immunoSEQ multiplex PCR; TCRdb stores in-frame clones only, minus some. The sample gives millions of clones, about 92% of which show up once; 0.11% to 0.15% is in the top ten. The sample was naive CD4+ T cells sorted from blood. Stated subset: CD45RA+ positively selected. These receptors were collected from a man between 18 and 35 years old in good health.

V and J are TRBV2 and TRBJ2-2; D is uncertain. The CDR3 covers 13 residues. V was trimmed by 2 bases and J by 6 bases, leaving 7 bases between them. Looked up from germline, CDR1 is SNHLY and CDR2 is FYNNEI. The CDR3 DNA is TGTGCCAGCAGTGAATCCCAGGCCGGGGAGCTGTTTTTT. Translation: CASSESQAGELFF. Variable domain in full (rest from reference TRBV2 and TRBJ2-2): EPEVTQTPSHQVTQMGQEVILRCVPISNHLYFYWYRQILGQKVEFLVSFYNNEISEKSEIFDDQFSVERPDGSNFTLKIRSTKLEDSAMYFCASSESQAGELFFGEGSRLTVL.

This rearrangement joins TRBV7-9 to TRBJ2-1; TRBD2 aligns across 9 bases. CDR1 and CDR2 (germline): SEHNR, FQNEAQ (reference sequence). With 6 bases clipped from V and 2 bases from J, the junction kept 8 bases outside the gene matches. The CDR3 runs to 16 residues. The CDR3, as DNA: TGTGCCAGCAGGAACAAGCGGGAGGATACCTACAATGAGCAGTTCTTC. It is translated as CASRNKREDTYNEQFF.

This clone was found once. The V call is TRBV29-1, the J call TRBJ2-7; TRBD2 might be the D (5 bases). Germline-derived CDR1 and CDR2 are SQVTM and ANQGSEA. V was trimmed by 5 bases and J by 3 bases, leaving 11 bases between them. The CDR3 spans 12 residues. CDR3 sequence reads: CSVSSGSYEQYF. For the CDR3, the DNA is TGCAGCGTTAGTTCGGGGAGCTACGAGCAGTACTTC.

The V gene is TRBV6-6, the J gene TRBJ1-4; 7 nucleotides line up with TRBD1. The CDR3 is 14 amino acids. V gave up 7 bases and J gave up 3 bases; unmatched junction bases: 5. Germline CDR1 and CDR2: MNHNY and SVGAGI (reference sequence). The DNA for the CDR3 is TGTGCCAGCATCGTAGGGGGCTCTAATGAAAAACTGTTTTTT. This gives the protein CASIVGGSNEKLFF.

V and J are TRBV5-1 and TRBJ2-1; a weak D match, TRBD1 (5 bases). Trimming cost V 3 bases and J 6 bases, with 13 bases left between them. CDR1 is SGHRS and CDR2 is YFSETQ in the germline V gene. The CDR3 sequence is 14 residues long. Written as DNA, the CDR3 is TGCGCCAGCAGCTCCTCAGGGCTCGGCAATGAGCAGTTCTTC. This encodes CASSSSGLGNEQFF.

This clone was recorded a few times. The rearrangement joins TRBV28 to TRBJ2-7; D is undetermined. Germline CDR1 is MDHEN and CDR2 is SYDVKM. With 5 bases removed from V and 2 bases from J, the gap between germline ends came to 1 base. There are 10 residues in the CDR3. In DNA, the CDR3 is TGTGCCAGCAGTACCTACGAGCAGTACTTC. It specifies CASSTYEQYF.

The chain combines TRBV6-1 with TRBJ2-3; D gene ambiguous. The CDR3 has 13 residues. Trimming shortened V by 0 bases and J by 10 bases, and 11 bases separated the two germline ends. Per germline, CDR1 MNHNS and CDR2 SASEGT. CDR3 DNA: TGTGCCAGCAGTGAAGCGGCACAGAACGCGCAGTATTTT. Its protein product is CASSEAAQNAQYF.

This clone was detected only once. This rearrangement joins TRBV7-2 to TRBJ2-2, with 10 bases lining up with TRBD2. The CDR3 extends over 16 amino acids. CDR1 and CDR2 (germline): SGHTA, FQGNSA. V shed 6 bases, J shed 5 bases, and the junction held 9 bases outside the gene matches. The CDR3 coding sequence is TGTGCCAGCAGGCCACCGGGACTAGCGAGTACCGGGGAGCTGTTTTTT. It encodes CASRPPGLASTGELFF.